This T cell receptor beta chain originates from a study of tumor-infiltrating lymphocytes in localized non-small cell lung cancer. For this clone: Its antigen is unidentified.

Study findings and constraints: Different pieces of the same tissue went to different assays, confounding technical variation with intratumor heterogeneity.

This CDR3 has 18 residues. V trimming: 2 bases; J trimming: 0 bases; junction bases outside the gene matches: 9. The V gene's germline CDR1 is SGHVS and CDR2 FNYEAQ. Sequencing was performed with immunoSEQ multiplex PCR; in TCRdb, only in-frame clones are kept and a portion is missing. This sample yields some 30,000 clones, of which over 75% are seen a single time; approximately 2% belongs to the top ten. This receptor was identified in a human donor with non-small cell lung cancer. Sequences were obtained from lung tumor tissue. This rearrangement joins TRBV7-6 to TRBJ2-2; 7 bases map to TRBD2. The CDR3 sequence: CASSLNPGGRSNTGELFF. In DNA, the CDR3 is TGTGCCAGCAGCTTAAACCCCGGGGGGAGATCGAACACCGGGGAGCTGTTTTTT.